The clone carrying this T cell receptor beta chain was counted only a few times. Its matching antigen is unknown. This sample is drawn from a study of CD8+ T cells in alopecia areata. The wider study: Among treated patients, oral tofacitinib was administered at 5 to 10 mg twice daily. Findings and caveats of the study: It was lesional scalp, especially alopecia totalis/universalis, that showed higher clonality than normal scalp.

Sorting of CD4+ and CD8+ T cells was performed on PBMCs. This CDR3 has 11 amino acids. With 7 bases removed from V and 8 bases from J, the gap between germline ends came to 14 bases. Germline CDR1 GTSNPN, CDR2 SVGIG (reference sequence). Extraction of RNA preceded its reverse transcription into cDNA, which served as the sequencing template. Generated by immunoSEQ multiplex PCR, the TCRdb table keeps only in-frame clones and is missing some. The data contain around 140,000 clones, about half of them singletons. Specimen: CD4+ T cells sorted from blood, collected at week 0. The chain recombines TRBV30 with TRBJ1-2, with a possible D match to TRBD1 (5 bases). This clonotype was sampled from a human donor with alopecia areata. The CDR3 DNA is TGTGCCTACCCGGGGGTAGGAGGCTACACCTTC. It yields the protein CAYPGVGGYTF.